The 32 T cell receptor beta chains in this list originate from one sample, sequenced in a study of T cells of healthy individuals (dated by TCRdb to the late 2010s). The receptor library was made with 5' RACE. Sequencing took place on an Illumina MiSeq. TCRdb applied fastp at Q25 and MiXCR to the public reads, then kept only in-frame beta chains. Merged by CDR3 protein, the rows form single entries marked with the most common genes and DNA. The sample table contains about 96,000 distinct CDR3 sequences; only one count was recorded for around 17% of them. The top ten clonotypes cover more than 5.5% of the sample. These receptors were collected from a human donor in good health.

V is TRBV20-1 and J is TRBJ2-2; D remains unclear. The V gene's germline CDR1 is DFQATT and CDR2 SNEGSKA (reference sequence). The CDR3 is 13 amino acids. Trimming pared 0 bases from V and 3 bases from J, leaving 5 bases between. In DNA form, the CDR3 reads TGCAGTGCTAGAGACTACTACACCGGGGAGCTGTTTTTT. This encodes CSARDYYTGELFF.

The rearrangement joins TRBV10-3 to TRBJ1-6; D is perhaps TRBD1 (5 bases). Germline CDR1 is ENHRY and CDR2 is SYGVKD. The CDR3 has 14 amino acids. Trimming took 0 bases from V and 9 from J, leaving 9 bases between them. CDR3 DNA: TGTGCCATCAGTGAGTCAGACAGTGGTTCACCCCTCCACTTT. This encodes CAISESDSGSPLHF.

Only a few counts were recorded for this clonotype. The chain uses TRBV10-3 and TRBJ1-1; D possibly corresponds to TRBD1 (5 bases). V dropped 6 bases and J dropped 3 bases, with 8 bases sitting between them. The CDR3 covers 12 residues. Germline CDR1 and CDR2: ENHRY and SYGVKD. CDR3 nucleotide sequence: TGTGCCATCAGCGGACACGACACTGAAGCTTTCTTT. It encodes CAISGHDTEAFF.

This clonotype was counted many times. The chain couples TRBV20-1 to TRBJ2-2, with unresolved D. CDR1 is DFQATT and CDR2 is SNEGSKA in the germline V gene (reference sequence). Trimming left V 0 bases short and J 2 bases short, with 7 bases between. The CDR3 is 14 amino acids. CDR3 amino acids: CSARETGNTGELFF. The CDR3 bases are TGCAGTGCTAGAGAGACCGGAAACACCGGGGAGCTGTTTTTT.

The chain uses TRBV11-2 and TRBJ2-1; 16 bases align to TRBD2. J gave up 9 bases and V 5 bases, and 10 bases lay outside the gene matches. The CDR3 has 17 amino acids. Germline V CDR1 and CDR2: SGHAT, FQNNGV. The CDR3 region is CASSRGTSGGARLEQFF. The DNA for the CDR3 is TGTGCCAGCAGCCGCGGGACTAGCGGGGGGGCCCGCCTTGAGCAGTTCTTC.

This clonotype was observed at least ten times. The chain is built from TRBV10-3 and TRBJ1-1; no clear D. This CDR3 is 12 amino acids long. The V end lost 2 bases, the J end lost 11 bases, and 12 bases lay between the germline ends. Germline loops: CDR1 ENHRY, CDR2 SYGVKD. The CDR3 DNA follows: TGTGCCATCAGTGAGGCCCGATTGGAGGCTTTCTTT. This sequence encodes CAISEARLEAFF.

The chain is built from TRBV5-1 and TRBJ2-5; tentatively, D is TRBD2 (6 bases). Trimming pared 4 bases from V and 4 bases from J, leaving 23 bases between. CDR3 length: 17 amino acids. Germline-derived CDR1 and CDR2 are SGHRS and YFSETQ. The CDR3 sequence: CASSPAAGGAVRETQYF. DNA for the CDR3: TGCGCCAGCAGCCCTGCAGCTGGAGGGGCGGTAAGAGAGACCCAGTACTTC.

The chain combines TRBV11-3 with TRBJ1-3, with D maybe TRBD1 (5 bases). Germline loops: CDR1 SGHNT, CDR2 YENEEA. Trimming took off 8 bases at V and 0 bases at J, with 17 bases between the two ends. The CDR3 is 16 amino acids. CDR3 DNA: TGTGCCAGCGGCGGGTACAGGAGTAACTCTGGAAACACCATATATTTT. Protein product: CASGGYRSNSGNTIYF.

Ten or more counts support this clonotype. The chain couples TRBV21-1 to TRBJ2-1. TRBV21-1 is a pseudogene segment. CDR3 size: 14 residues. CDR3 amino acids: CASSKGSDTNEQFF. The CDR3 region has the DNA TGTGCCAGCAGCAAAGGGTCCGACACCAATGAGCAGTTCTTC.

The gene calls are TRBV2 and TRBJ1-2; D unclear. This CDR3 has 13 amino acids. Germline V CDR1 and CDR2: SNHLY, FYNNEI. V was trimmed by 3 bases and J by 4 bases, leaving 9 bases between them. The CDR3 reads CASSDSNSYGYTF. CDR3 DNA sequence: TGTGCCAGCAGTGACAGCAACTCCTATGGCTACACCTTC.

This clonotype came up many times. The chain has TRBV15 and TRBJ1-2; D gene unclear. Between the trimmed V and J ends, which lost 3 bases and 9 bases, there was a span of 20 bases. The CDR3 spans 15 residues. Germline CDR1 is LNHNV and CDR2 is YYDKDF (reference sequence). The CDR3 DNA reads TGTGCCACCAGCAGTGGACTGACGGCCGTGACGAGCTACACCTTC. Its translation: CATSSGLTAVTSYTF.

The rearrangement uses TRBV12-3 or TRBV12-4 and TRBJ2-3, with TRBD1 as a possible D gene (6 bases). Trimming stripped 6 bases from V and 4 bases from J, with 11 bases between. The CDR3 has 13 amino acids. The CDR3 nucleotides are TGTGCCAGCAGCTTAAAGGGGGCAGATACGCAGTATTTT. It codes for CASSLKGADTQYF.

In this sample, this clonotype turned up once. V gene TRBV15 combines with J gene TRBJ2-2; D is unclear. V lost 3 bases, J lost 5 bases, and 13 bases lay in between. This CDR3 spans 15 amino acids. The germline V gene encodes CDR1 LNHNV and CDR2 YYDKDF (reference sequence). The CDR3 here is CATSREKGWTGELFF. In nucleotides, the CDR3 is TGTGCCACCAGCAGGGAGAAAGGGTGGACCGGGGAGCTGTTTTTT.

The chain joins TRBV7-9 to TRBJ2-7; 8 nucleotides agree with TRBD1. The CDR3 consists of 17 residues. Germline values: CDR1 SEHNR, CDR2 FQNEAQ (reference sequence). J lost 2 bases, V lost 5 bases, and 14 bases had no gene match. The CDR3 protein is CASSGTGEYSSAYEQYF. The DNA for the CDR3 is TGTGCCAGCAGCGGGACAGGCGAATACTCGAGTGCCTACGAGCAGTACTTC.

This clonotype was recorded a few times. The chain is built from TRBV12-3 or TRBV12-4 and TRBJ2-5; D is uncertain. The V gene lost 6 bases and the J gene lost 3 bases, with 11 bases spanning the gap. The CDR3 extends over 13 amino acids. In DNA form, the CDR3 reads TGTGCCAGCAGCCTCAGGTCCAAAGAGACCCAGTACTTC. Its translation: CASSLRSKETQYF.

The V gene is TRBV2, the J gene TRBJ1-5; no firm D call. V lost 4 bases and J lost 2, with 9 bases in between. The CDR3 extends over 14 amino acids. Germline V gives CDR1 SNHLY, CDR2 FYNNEI. As DNA, the CDR3 is TGTGCCAGCAGTGCTTGGGGTCGCAATCAGCCCCAGCATTTT. Its protein is CASSAWGRNQPQHF.

The chain combines TRBV15 with TRBJ2-2, with D perhaps matching TRBD1 (6 bases). V shed 10 bases and J shed 3 bases, with 9 bases lying between them. CDR3 length equals 12 residues. Germline loops: CDR1 LNHNV, CDR2 YYDKDF (reference sequence). The CDR3 DNA is TGTGCCATCAGGGGCTACACCGGGGAGCTGTTTTTT. Protein: CAIRGYTGELFF.

The V gene is TRBV4-1, the J gene TRBJ2-7; 9 bases fit TRBD2. The CDR3 has 15 residues. From germline, CDR1 is MGHRA and CDR2 YSYEKL. V dropped 4 bases and J dropped 1; count of bases not matched to a gene: 5. The CDR3 here is CASSLSGRGSYEQYF. Written as DNA, the CDR3 is TGCGCCAGCAGCCTTAGCGGGAGAGGGTCCTACGAGCAGTACTTC.

This clonotype was recorded a few times. The genes are TRBV5-1 and TRBJ2-3; TRBD2 might be the D (6 bases). Germline CDR1 and CDR2: SGHRS and YFSETQ. The V end lost 0 bases, the J end lost 1 base, and 12 bases lay between the germline ends. The CDR3 is 16 residues long. This CDR3 is CASSLGGTPRTDTQYF. The DNA of the CDR3 is TGCGCCAGCAGCTTGGGCGGGACGCCTCGCACAGATACGCAGTATTTT. Looking up the rest from reference TRBV5-1 and TRBJ2-3 gives the full variable domain: KAGVTQTPRYLIKTRGQQVTLSCSPISGHRSVSWYQQTPGQGLQFLFEYFSETQRNKGNFPGRFSGRQFSNSRSEMNVSTLELGDSALYLCASSLGGTPRTDTQYFGPGTRLTVL.

This clonotype was observed a few times. The CDR3 bases are TGTGCCAGCAGCTTCCAAGTAAGTTGGCCCTACAATGAGCAGTTCTTC. It translates to CASSFQVSWPYNEQFF. The J gene is TRBJ2-1, the V gene TRBV7-2; no clear D gene. V was trimmed by 3 bases and J by 2 bases, leaving 14 bases between them. The CDR3 length is 16 residues. Germline values: CDR1 SGHTA, CDR2 FQGNSA.

This clonotype was detected only a few times. The V and J genes are TRBV9 and TRBJ2-7, with TRBD1 matching over 11 bases. The trim removed 4 bases at V and 0 bases at J, leaving 9 bases unmatched. In germline, CDR1 is SGDLS, CDR2 YYNGEE. The CDR3 extends over 17 amino acids. As DNA, the CDR3 is TGTGCCAGCAGCCCGAGTTGGACAGGGGGCCTCTCCTACGAGCAGTACTTC. Translated, it gives CASSPSWTGGLSYEQYF.

The CDR3: CASSLPEGRNIQYF. The CDR3 DNA reads TGTGCCAGCAGTTTACCGGAGGGGAGAAACATTCAGTACTTC. The rearrangement uses TRBV28 and TRBJ2-4, with D maybe TRBD2 (6 bases). CDR1 is MDHEN, CDR2 SYDVKM, per germline. V dropped 2 bases and J dropped 6 bases, with 11 bases sitting between them. The CDR3 consists of 14 residues.

The V call is TRBV7-2, the J call TRBJ1-4; 11 bases are a match to TRBD1. V lost 5 bases, J lost 4 bases, and 6 bases stayed unmatched. This CDR3 contains 16 residues. The germline gives CDR1 SGHTA, CDR2 FQGNSA. In DNA form, the CDR3 reads TGTGCCAGCAGCCAGGACAGGGGGCGCATTAATGAAAAACTGTTTTTT. This encodes CASSQDRGRINEKLFF.

The gene calls are TRBV28 and TRBJ2-4; 7 nucleotides line up with TRBD1. Per germline, CDR1 MDHEN and CDR2 SYDVKM. CDR3 size: 14 residues. V lost 6 bases and J lost 7; bases outside the gene matches: 9. The CDR3 DNA reads TGTGCCAGCAGAGCCGGGACAGAGGAGAACATTCAGTACTTC. Its translation: CASRAGTEENIQYF. Looking up the rest from reference TRBV28 and TRBJ2-4 gives the full variable domain: DVKVTQSSRYLVKRTGEKVFLECVQDMDHENMFWYRQDPGLGLRLIYFSYDVKMKEKGDIPEGYSVSREKKERFSLILESASTNQTSMYLCASRAGTEENIQYFGAGTRLSVL.

V and J are TRBV6-5 and TRBJ2-7, with 9 bases identical to TRBD2. This CDR3 spans 14 amino acids. The germline V gene has CDR1 MNHEY and CDR2 SVGAGI. V lost 2 bases, J lost 6 bases, and 5 bases stayed unmatched. CDR3 sequence reads: CASSYPGLAGEQYF. The DNA of the CDR3 is TGTGCCAGCAGTTACCCGGGACTAGCTGGCGAGCAGTACTTC.

CDR3 DNA sequence: TGTGCCAGCAGCACAACCGGGACCACGAGATCTCAGTACTTC. Translated, it gives CASSTTGTTRSQYF. The chain combines TRBV11-2 with TRBJ2-5; D may be TRBD1 or TRBD2 (5 bases each). V lost 5 bases and J 11 bases, leaving 21 bases between the germline ends. The CDR3 is 14 amino acids. Germline assignment: CDR1 SGHAT and CDR2 FQNNGV.

This chain links TRBV20-1 with TRBJ2-7; TRBD2 matches at 9 bases. Germline CDR1 DFQATT, CDR2 SNEGSKA (reference sequence). The V and J ends lost 6 bases and 2 bases, in that order; junction bases with no gene match: 5. There are 13 residues in the CDR3. CDR3 nucleotides: TGCAGTGCCTTAGCGGGAGACACCTACGAGCAGTACTTC. Residues: CSALAGDTYEQYF.

The CDR3 DNA follows: TGTGCCAGCACCCGCAACAGGAGGACTGAAGCTTTCTTT. This encodes CASTRNRRTEAFF. The J gene is TRBJ1-1, the V gene TRBV12-3 or TRBV12-4, with D perhaps TRBD1 (5 bases). The CDR3 totals 13 residues. The V end was cut by 7 bases, the J end by 5 bases, with 14 bases between.

The V gene is TRBV6-1, the J gene TRBJ1-5; D not resolved. Trimming took 1 base from V and 3 from J, leaving 16 bases between them. CDR3 length: 17 residues. Germline V gene lookup returns CDR1 MNHNS and CDR2 SASEGT. The CDR3 bases are TGTGCCAGCAGTGAAGGGGTACGGAGAGGGCACAATCAGCCCCAGCATTTT. It translates to CASSEGVRRGHNQPQHF.

This clonotype was recorded a few times. The chain recombines TRBV25-1 with TRBJ1-6; unclear D gene. With 2 bases removed from V and 7 bases from J, the gap between germline ends came to 9 bases. This CDR3 comprises 14 residues. Germline CDR1 and CDR2: MGHDK and SYGVNS. The CDR3 region has the DNA TGTGCCAGCAGTGAACAAGGGTTCAATTCACCCCTCCACTTT. Translated: CASSEQGFNSPLHF. Full variable domain (missing parts from reference TRBV25-1 and TRBJ1-6): EADIYQTPRYLVIGTGKKITLECSQTMGHDKMYWYQQDPGMELHLIHYSYGVNSTEKGDLSSESTVSRIRTEHFPLTLESARPSHTSQYLCASSEQGFNSPLHFGNGTRLTVT.

The chain joins TRBV28 to TRBJ2-1; tentatively, D is TRBD2 (7 bases). The CDR3 has 15 residues. V lost 4 bases, J lost 1 base, and 11 bases lay in between. Germline-derived CDR1 and CDR2 are MDHEN and SYDVKM. As DNA, the CDR3 is TGTGCCAGCAGTTCGCGGGGGCGATCCTACAATGAGCAGTTCTTC. Translated: CASSSRGRSYNEQFF.

The gene calls are TRBV6-6 and TRBJ1-1, with D perhaps TRBD1 (5 bases). The CDR3 is 15 amino acids. Trimming pared 4 bases from V and 0 bases from J, leaving 12 bases between. The V gene's germline CDR1 is MNHNY and CDR2 SVGAGI (reference sequence). The CDR3 bases are TGTGCCAGCAGTTGGGGGGGGTTTATGAACACTGAAGCTTTCTTT. Its protein product is CASSWGGFMNTEAFF.